The rows below give T cell receptor beta chains drawn from one sample of a study of breast tumors, draining lymph nodes, adjacent tissues. TCRdb independently ran MiXCR on the multiplex PCR reads; one entry per CDR3 protein. The repertoire holds about 89,000 distinct CDR3 sequences, with over 25% as singletons. The sequenced material came from axillary lymph node tissue. The receptor source for this set is a female donor with breast cancer. Some clones in this sample may be carry-over from other donors' samples. The CDR3 runs from the conserved cysteine through the conserved F or W. The D gene is left open where the match is weak. The size field is filled for only some rows; it gives once, few, many or a size class.

many | 15 | TRBJ2-5 | TRBD2 | TRBV2 | TGTGCCAGCAGTGGCGGGCTAGCGGGCCAAGAGACCCAGTACTTC | CASSGGLAGQETQYF
many | 13 | TRBJ1-2 | NA | TRBV30 | TGTGCCTGGAGGATATTTGACAGGAGCGGCTACACCTTC | CAWRIFDRSGYTF
NA | 14 | TRBJ1-5 | NA | TRBV12-3/TRBV12-4 | TGTGCCAGCAGTTTTGGGGGCTTCAATCAGCCCCAGCATTTT | CASSFGGFNQPQHF
many | 17 | TRBJ2-3 | NA | TRBV20-1 | TGCAGTGCTAGTTCCTCATACTCCGGGATTTACACAGATACGCAGTATTTT | CSASSSYSGIYTDTQYF
NA | 13 | TRBJ2-7 | TRBD2 | TRBV5-5 | TGTGCCAGCAGCCCATTAACTAGCGCCGAGCAGTACTTC | CASSPLTSAEQYF
NA | 15 | TRBJ1-1 | NA | TRBV5-1 | TGCGTCAGCAGCCCCCACACATGGGGGAACGCTGAAGCTTTCTTT | CVSSPHTWGNAEAFF
once | 14 | TRBJ1-6 | TRBD1 | TRBV6-2/TRBV6-3 | TGTGCCAGCAGCCTAGGACAGGGGGCTTCACCCCTCCACTTT | CASSLGQGASPLHF
many | 12 | TRBJ1-2 | NA | TRBV3-1 | TGTGCCAGCAGCCAAGCAGGGTCGGGCTACACCTTC | CASSQAGSGYTF
once | 13 | TRBJ1-2 | NA | TRBV20-1 | TGCAGTGCTATTCGCAGAGGGTATTATGCCTACACCTTC | CSAIRRGYYAYTF
many | 13 | TRBJ2-1 | NA | TRBV5-6 | TGTGCCAGCAGCTTGGGAGGGGACCGTGAGCAGTTCTTC | CASSLGGDREQFF
NA | 16 | TRBJ1-4 | NA | TRBV6-2/TRBV6-3 | TGTGCCAGCAGTCACGTTTTTAACAGGGATAAGGAAAAACTGTTTTTT | CASSHVFNRDKEKLFF